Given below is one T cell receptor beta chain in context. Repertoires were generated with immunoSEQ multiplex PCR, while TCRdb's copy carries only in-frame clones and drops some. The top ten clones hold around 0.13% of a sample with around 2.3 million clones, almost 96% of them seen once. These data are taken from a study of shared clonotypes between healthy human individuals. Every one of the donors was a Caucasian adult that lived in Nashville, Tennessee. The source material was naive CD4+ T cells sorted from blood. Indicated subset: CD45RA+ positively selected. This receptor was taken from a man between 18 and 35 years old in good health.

The chain's CDR3 is CASSVGTGQETQYF. The DNA for the CDR3 is TGTGCCAGCAGCGTCGGGACAGGGCAAGAGACCCAGTACTTC. The chain recombines TRBV7-2 with TRBJ2-5, with 9 bases that match TRBD1. Germline CDR1 SGHTA, CDR2 FQGNSA. The CDR3 is made up of 14 amino acids. After removal of 5 bases from V and 2 bases from J, the junction contained 3 bases not matched to a gene.